This record covers a single T cell receptor beta chain. What it binds is unknown. Documented time point: patch test 2, 6 weeks after DPC sensitization. Specified treatment: therapeutic diphenylcyclopropenone sensitization with weekly scalp DPC. Alopecia patients deemed DPC-suitable, aged 18 to 70, excluding pregnancy. TCRdb reanalysed the RACE reads using MiXCR and keeps one entry per CDR3 protein. This table has approximately 68,000 distinct CDR3 sequences, over 6.5% appearing once. The sample originates from a study of human T cells and chemical hapten exposure. CDR3 size: 13 residues. V lost 4 bases and J 2 bases, leaving 8 bases between the germline ends. Germline V lookup: CDR1 SQVTM, CDR2 ANQGSEA. The study, taken as a whole, reports: With DPC sensitization, TCRs exceeding 1 in 1000 frequency showed no change.

Sequenced material: whole blood, taken in connection with sensitization to the hapten diphenylcyclopropenone (DPC). The V and J genes are TRBV29-1 and TRBJ2-2; D is unclear. The source of this sequence is a woman aged 50 to 65 with alopecia areata. Some clones in this sample may be carry-over from other donors' samples. CDR3 sequence (DNA): TGCAGCGTTGGGACGGCAAACACCGGGGAGCTGTTTTTT. It encodes CSVGTANTGELFF.